This T cell receptor beta chain is from a study of blood T cell repertoires in COVID-19. Study overall: Acute and convalescent COVID-19 specimens originated in the United States, Italy and Spain.

The germline V gene encodes CDR1 MNHEY and CDR2 SMNVEV (reference sequence). The CDR3 extends over 15 amino acids. Trimming shortened V by 2 bases and J by 5 bases, and 15 bases separated the two germline ends. Libraries were prepared by immunoSEQ multiplex PCR; TCRdb keeps only in-frame clonotypes and omits some of them. The sample carries fewer than 250,000 clones, roughly 86% recorded once. The source of this sequence is a woman aged 40 to 50 in a cohort exposed to, infected with or recovered from COVID-19 (not recorded which). The chain employs TRBV27 and TRBJ2-5; D is ambiguous. Sequenced input: PBMCs or T cells enriched from blood (not recorded which). For the CDR3, the DNA is TGTGCCAGCAGTTTAGGAGCGATAGATGCGGAGACCCAGTACTTC. Residues: CASSLGAIDAETQYF.